This note documents a single T cell receptor (beta chain) sequence. From germline, CDR1 is MDHEN and CDR2 SYDVKM. CDR3 size: 17 residues. Trimming removed 6 bases at V and 0 bases at J, with 15 bases between. These data are taken from a study of Ad26.COV2.S vaccination and SARS-CoV-2 variants. Generated by immunoSEQ multiplex PCR, the TCRdb table keeps only in-frame clones and is missing some. The sample holds about 320,000 clones, roughly 80% seen once. Treatment indicated: over 15 received Ad26.COV2.S at low or high dose, single or two shots; a few received placebo; per-sample allocation not given. After the first vaccine or placebo injection, samples were drawn on day 63. The donor was a Boston adult aged 18-55 years.

This sequence originates from a person between 18 and 65 years old who received the Ad26.COV2.S COVID-19 vaccine or a placebo. The material was peripheral blood, obtained in a trial of Ad26.COV2.S vaccine versus placebo. The V gene is TRBV28, the J gene TRBJ1-6; possibly TRBD1 for D (5 bases). The CDR3 protein is CASRARPRDSYNSPLHF. The CDR3 nucleotides are TGTGCCAGCAGAGCCCGCCCCAGGGACTCCTATAATTCACCCCTCCACTTT.